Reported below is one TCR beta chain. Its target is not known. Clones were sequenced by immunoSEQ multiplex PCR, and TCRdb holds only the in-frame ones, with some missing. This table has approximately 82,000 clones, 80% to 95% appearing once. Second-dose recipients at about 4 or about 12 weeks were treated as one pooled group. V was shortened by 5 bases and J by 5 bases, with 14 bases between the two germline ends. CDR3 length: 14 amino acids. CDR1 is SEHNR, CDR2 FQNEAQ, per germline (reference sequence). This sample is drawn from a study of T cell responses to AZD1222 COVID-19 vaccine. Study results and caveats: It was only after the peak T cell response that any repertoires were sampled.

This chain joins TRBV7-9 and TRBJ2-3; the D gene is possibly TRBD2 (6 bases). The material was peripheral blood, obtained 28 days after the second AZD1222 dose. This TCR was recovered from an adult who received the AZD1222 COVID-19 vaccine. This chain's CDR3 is CASSTRDFQDTQYF. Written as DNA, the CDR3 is TGTGCCAGCAGCACCCGGGACTTTCAAGATACGCAGTATTTT.